This TCR beta chain comes out of a study of blood T cell repertoires in COVID-19 (dated by TCRdb to about 2020). Describing the broader study: Collaborator samples came from the United States, Italy and Spain and covered acute and convalescent phases of COVID-19. The material from the prospective study consisted of cDNA or gDNA derived from T cells, B-cell-depleted T cells, or PBMCs. Subjects who had been exposed to COVID-19, were actively infected with it, or had recovered from it provided the deeply sampled blood TCRbeta repertoires that made up the dataset. A freely available public database, intended as a resource for researchers studying the immune response to SARS-CoV-2, is where the repertoires were released. Samples came from the ongoing ImmuneRACE study (first 160 participants) plus 1,254 subjects from 6 global collaborators. A de-identified subject ID, COVID-19 status, age in years and sex were almost always included in the sample metadata. Where available, HLA class I and class II types were obtained from metadata supplied by the sample provider rather than from assay-based typing. Findings and caveats that apply to the study as a whole: The quantity of clinical and demographic metadata differed by source and by participant and was supplied without curation.

This clone has only one observation. Its antigen is unknown. No base quality values were provided; no much bigger clone lies one nucleotide off. TCRbeta CDR3 regions were amplified from genomic DNA using the immunoSEQ Assay, a bias-controlled multiplex PCR. Per the authors' processing: The number of nucleated cells in each sample was estimated from the amplification of reference gene primers within the assay. Sequence reads were collapsed and filtered to measure the absolute abundance of every unique TCRbeta CDR3 rearrangement. For each sample, productive Simpson clonality was calculated by taking the square root of Simpson's diversity index across productive rearrangements. Here the immuneACCESS table is served through TCRdb, limited to in-frame sequences with V and J called. Missing clones are a known gap in these copies; in checked studies unresolved V genes cover under half, and the rest lacks a known reason. V, J and clone size reflect that table, while D and trimming were determined from the DNA. Present in this sample are 140,000 or so clones, about 79% of which were seen just once. In total, the top ten clones hold around 3% of the sample.

Collaborating institutions collected whole blood in K2EDTA tubes following their own protocols. For TCRbeta analysis, collaborators shipped samples in one of three forms: frozen whole blood, isolated PBMCs, or DNA extracted from either of those sample types. Sequences LNHDA (CDR1) and SQIVND (CDR2) are obtained from the germline V gene (reference sequence). At the junction V is shortened by 3 bases and J by 5 bases; bases outside the gene matches: 6. The CDR3 runs 16 residues from the cysteine to the phenylalanine. Left in the record is the CDR3 DNA by itself, 48 bases read in frame from the first base.

This sequence originates from a woman of 80 years or more with acute or convalescent COVID-19. The sample consisted of peripheral blood. The V and J segments used are TRBV19 and TRBJ2-1, with 11 middle bases fitting TRBD2. The encoded CDR3 is CASSIGLAGYNNEQFF. The DNA reads TGTGCCAGTAGTATTGGACTAGCGGGCTACAACAATGAGCAGTTCTTC.